The T cell receptor (beta chain) described here comes from a study of CD8+CD57+ T cells in acquired aplastic anemia. Patients who underwent sequencing had shown CD8+CD57+ cell expansion by flow cytometry. TCR beta VDJ and CDR3 profiling used genomic DNA as template. TCRdb itself ran the reads through MiXCR, one entry per CDR3 protein. The data hold 250,000 to 350,000 distinct CDR3 sequences, with 45% to 65% observed a single time. This receptor was obtained from a human donor with aplastic anemia. Sequences were obtained from sorted CD4+, CD8+, or CD8+CD57+ T cells (not recorded which) from PBMCs.

The CDR3 is CASSLGSGVTNEQFF. The CDR3 region has the DNA TGCGCCAGCAGCTTAGGTAGCGGGGTTACTAATGAGCAGTTCTTC. The chain recombines TRBV5-1 with TRBJ2-1; 8 bases are shared with TRBD2. The V gene's germline CDR1 is SGHRS and CDR2 YFSETQ. There are 15 residues in the CDR3. The ends lost 2 bases at V and 7 bases at J; junction bases unmatched: 8.